A single sample is the source of the 25 T cell receptor beta chains below, sequenced in a study of blood T cell repertoires in COVID-19. Clones were read by immunoSEQ multiplex PCR, and TCRdb kept only the in-frame ones, dropping some. The table records around 130,000 clones, under 85% of them present only once. Sequencing used PBMCs or T cells enriched from blood (not recorded which). These receptors all stem from a woman aged 18-35 years who had been exposed to COVID-19.

This clone occurred once. This chain links TRBV6-2 or TRBV6-3 with TRBJ1-3, with D hard to call. Between the trimmed V and J ends, which lost 4 bases and 2 bases, there was a span of 15 bases. This CDR3 contains 16 residues. Germline lookup yields CDR1 MNHEY and CDR2 SVGEGT. The CDR3 loop is CASSWSSTETGNTIYF. The CDR3 DNA reads as TGTGCCAGCAGTTGGAGTTCCACTGAAACTGGAAACACCATATATTTT.

This clone showed up just a few times. This sequence joins TRBV5-1 and TRBJ2-1; weak D call: TRBD2 (6 bases). Trimming removed 3 bases at V and 0 bases at J, with 19 bases between. Germline V gives CDR1 SGHRS, CDR2 YFSETQ. The CDR3 spans 18 residues. The CDR3 sequence: CASSWGDSSVVSYNEQFF. The CDR3 nucleotides read TGCGCCAGCAGCTGGGGGGACTCCTCCGTAGTCTCCTACAATGAGCAGTTCTTC.

The rearrangement uses TRBV19 and TRBJ1-2, with a possible D match to TRBD1 (5 bases). Per germline, CDR1 LNHDA and CDR2 SQIVND (reference sequence). The V end was cut by 3 bases, the J end by 6 bases, with 11 bases between. The CDR3 sequence is 13 residues long. The CDR3 DNA reads as TGTGCCAGTAGTATCGGCAGGGTTGATGGCTACACCTTC. Protein sequence: CASSIGRVDGYTF.

J is TRBJ2-1 and V is TRBV24-1; TRBD1 is a possible D gene (6 bases). The V end lost 2 bases, the J end lost 4 bases, and 17 bases lay between the germline ends. The CDR3 is made up of 17 amino acids. Germline CDR1 reads KGHDR; CDR2 reads SFDVKD. The CDR3 region is CATSDSTDRSFYNEQFF. The CDR3 DNA is TGTGCCACCAGTGATTCGACTGACAGGAGCTTTTACAATGAGCAGTTCTTC.

This chain uses TRBV18 with TRBJ2-3, with 7 positions matching TRBD1. Germline lookup yields CDR1 KGHSH and CDR2 LQKENI. V lost 3 bases, J lost 4 bases, and 7 bases stayed unmatched. The CDR3 extends over 15 amino acids. CDR3: CASSPRQGWSDTQYF. The DNA for the CDR3 is TGTGCCAGCTCACCCCGACAGGGTTGGTCAGATACGCAGTATTTT.

The chain recombines TRBV2 with TRBJ2-7, with TRBD2 matching 12 bases. Germline V gives CDR1 SNHLY, CDR2 FYNNEI. The CDR3 contains 14 residues. After removal of 6 bases from V and 6 bases from J, the junction contained 6 bases not matched to a gene. CDR3 sequence reads: CASRETSGSTEQYF. In nucleotides, the CDR3 is TGTGCCAGCAGGGAGACTAGCGGGAGTACCGAGCAGTACTTC.

The rearrangement uses TRBV11-2 and TRBJ2-7; TRBD2 matches 8 bases. V gave up 4 bases and J gave up 4 bases; unmatched junction bases: 12. The CDR3 is made up of 16 amino acids. Germline-derived CDR1 and CDR2 are SGHAT and FQNNGV. CDR3 in DNA: TGTGCCAGCAGCTACATGGCGAGCGGGAGAAGGTACGAGCAGTACTTC. Residues: CASSYMASGRRYEQYF.

The rearrangement links TRBV18 to TRBJ1-5; D call uncertain. CDR1 KGHSH and CDR2 LQKENI come from the germline V gene. The V and J ends lost 6 bases and 1 base respectively, with 16 bases between them. The CDR3 loop spans 16 amino acids. The CDR3 reads CASSPSGLGSNQPQHF. The CDR3 nucleotides read TGTGCCAGCTCCCCCAGCGGCCTTGGGAGCAATCAGCCCCAGCATTTT. The variable domain in full, completed from reference TRBV18 and TRBJ1-5, reads NAGVMQNPRHLVRRRGQEARLRCSPMKGHSHVYWYRQLPEEGLKFMVYLQKENIIDESGMPKERFSAEFPKEGPSILRIQQVVRGDSAAYFCASSPSGLGSNQPQHFGDGTRLSIL.

The J gene is TRBJ1-2, the V gene TRBV12-5; possibly TRBD1 for D (5 bases). In germline, CDR1 is LGHNT, CDR2 FRNRAP. Trimming stripped 0 bases from V and 2 bases from J, with 10 bases between. The CDR3 consists of 15 residues. The CDR3 loop reads CASGLVLGGNYGYTF. In DNA, the CDR3 is TGTGCTAGTGGTTTGGTACTCGGGGGAAACTATGGCTACACCTTC.

The chain joins TRBV2 to TRBJ1-4; 8 nucleotides line up with TRBD1. Germline-derived CDR1 and CDR2 are SNHLY and FYNNEI. Trimming took 8 bases from V and 3 from J; bases not matched to a gene: 5. This CDR3 has 14 residues. CDR3 sequence (DNA): TGTGCCAGCCTCTCGACAGGGGCTAATGAAAAACTGTTTTTT. It specifies CASLSTGANEKLFF. Filled out from reference TRBV2 and TRBJ1-4, the complete variable domain reads EPEVTQTPSHQVTQMGQEVILRCVPISNHLYFYWYRQILGQKVEFLVSFYNNEISEKSEIFDDQFSVERPDGSNFTLKIRSTKLEDSAMYFCASLSTGANEKLFFGSGTQLSVL.

The gene calls are TRBV29-1 and TRBJ1-1; D ambiguous. This CDR3 region has 14 residues. Trimming left V 0 bases short and J 1 base short, with 9 bases between. Germline CDR1 and CDR2: SQVTM and ANQGSEA. CDR3 coding DNA: TGCAGCGTTGAAGATCTAGTAGGGAACACTGAAGCTTTCTTT. Encoded protein: CSVEDLVGNTEAFF.

The chain couples TRBV7-2 to TRBJ2-7; D not certain. The CDR3 extends over 15 amino acids. CDR1 and CDR2 (germline): SGHTA, FQGNSA. Trimming cost V 2 bases and J 0 bases, with 11 bases left between them. The CDR3 loop reads CASSLFEVSSYEQYF. CDR3 sequence (DNA): TGTGCCAGCAGCTTATTCGAAGTTAGCTCCTACGAGCAGTACTTC.

The chain has TRBV5-1 and TRBJ2-1, with no clear D. The length of the CDR3 is 14 residues. The germline gives CDR1 SGHRS, CDR2 YFSETQ. V was shortened by 0 bases and J by 1 base, with 5 bases between the two germline ends. CDR3 nucleotides: TGCGCCAGCAGCTTGGACCTATCCTACAATGAGCAGTTCTTC. Its protein product is CASSLDLSYNEQFF.

CDR3: CASSRYGTRLSGANVLTF. CDR3 in DNA: TGTGCCAGCAGCCGTTACGGGACTAGATTATCTGGGGCCAACGTCCTGACTTTC. The chain is built from TRBV11-2 and TRBJ2-6; TRBD2 matches at 8 bases. Looked up from germline, CDR1 is SGHAT and CDR2 is FQNNGV. The CDR3 contains 18 residues. V lost 5 bases and J lost 1; bases outside the gene matches: 10.

This chain joins TRBV6-5 and TRBJ1-2; D remains unclear. The CDR3 runs to 13 residues. In germline, CDR1 is MNHEY, CDR2 SVGAGI. Trimming removed 5 bases from V and 0 bases from J, with 7 bases in between. The CDR3 loop is CASSRYANYGYTF. The DNA of the CDR3 is TGTGCCAGCAGTCGGTACGCTAACTATGGCTACACCTTC.

The chain combines TRBV4-3 with TRBJ2-7, with 8 bases aligning to TRBD2. The V gene's germline CDR1 is LGHNA and CDR2 YSLEER. Trimming took 6 bases from V and 5 from J; bases not matched to a gene: 12. The CDR3 spans 15 residues. DNA for the CDR3: TGCGCCAGCAGTCGAATGTCCGGGGGGGAGGACGAGCAGTACTTC. Its translation is CASSRMSGGEDEQYF.

The V gene is TRBV7-2, the J gene TRBJ1-2; 7 nucleotides align to TRBD1. Unmatched junction bases numbered 7, after V lost 2 bases and J lost 7 bases. Germline V lookup: CDR1 SGHTA, CDR2 FQGNSA. This CDR3 spans 14 amino acids. Here the CDR3 reads CASSLLTGDGGYTF. The CDR3 DNA reads TGTGCCAGCAGCTTATTAACAGGGGATGGTGGCTACACCTTC.

This chain links TRBV5-8 with TRBJ2-5; TRBD1 is a possible D gene (6 bases). The CDR3 has 13 amino acids. V shed 4 bases and J shed 5 bases, with 12 bases lying between them. In germline, CDR1 is SGHTS, CDR2 YDEGEE. CDR3 sequence reads: CASSLTGLETQYF. The CDR3 DNA sequence: TGTGCCAGCAGCCTTACAGGGCTGGAGACCCAGTACTTC.

V and J are TRBV10-3 and TRBJ1-2; D gene ambiguous. Trimming stripped 4 bases from V and 3 bases from J, with 6 bases between. The V gene's germline CDR1 is ENHRY and CDR2 SYGVKD. The CDR3 totals 12 residues. The CDR3 reads CAISGADYGYTF. CDR3 coding DNA: TGTGCCATCAGTGGGGCAGACTATGGCTACACCTTC.

The chain is built from TRBV11-3 and TRBJ2-2, with 11 bases lining up with TRBD2. Germline lookup yields CDR1 SGHNT and CDR2 YENEEA. CDR3 size: 15 residues. Germline trimming cut 4 bases from V and 5 bases from J; bases unmatched to any gene: 3. The CDR3, as DNA: TGTGCCAGCAGCTCCAGGACTAGCGGGACCGGGGAGCTGTTTTTT. Translating gives CASSSRTSGTGELFF.

The chain carries TRBV24-1 and TRBJ1-5; D is uncertain. The CDR3 has 13 amino acids. Looked up from germline, CDR1 is KGHDR and CDR2 is SFDVKD. V lost 0 bases to trimming and J lost 11 bases, with 10 bases between them. Written as DNA, the CDR3 is TGTGCCACCAGTGATTTGCTTGGGAGTTCCCAGCATTTT. Amino acid sequence: CATSDLLGSSQHF.

J is TRBJ1-2 and V is TRBV30; 9 nucleotides agree with TRBD1. The germline CDR1 and CDR2 sequences are GTSNPN and SVGIG (reference sequence). Unmatched junction bases numbered 7, after V lost 4 bases and J lost 7 bases. The length of the CDR3 is 13 residues. The CDR3 DNA sequence: TGTGCCTGGAAGAGAACAGGGGGCTCTGGCTACACCTTC. Amino acids: CAWKRTGGSGYTF.

This chain uses TRBV29-1 with TRBJ2-5; 11 nucleotides match TRBD2. The CDR3 is 14 amino acids. Germline lookup yields CDR1 SQVTM and CDR2 ANQGSEA. With 6 bases clipped from V and 3 bases from J, the junction kept 6 bases outside the gene matches. CDR3 residues: CSVVVTSGKETQYF. CDR3 nucleotides: TGCAGCGTCGTAGTGACTAGCGGGAAAGAGACCCAGTACTTC.

The chain combines TRBV6-6 with TRBJ1-3, with TRBD1 as a possible D gene (5 bases). This CDR3 has 14 amino acids. Trimming took 2 bases from V and 5 from J, leaving 10 bases between them. Germline V gene sequence: CDR1 MNHNY, CDR2 SVGAGI (reference sequence). The CDR3 loop is CASSYGTARNTIYF. In nucleotides, the CDR3 is TGTGCCAGCAGTTACGGGACTGCACGAAACACCATATATTTT.

The chain employs TRBV2 and TRBJ2-1, with TRBD2 matching 14 bases. This CDR3 comprises 15 residues. Germline V gene data show CDR1 as SNHLY and CDR2 as FYNNEI. The V and J ends lost 8 bases and 8 bases, in that order; junction bases with no gene match: 8. The CDR3 is CASGGTSGSLDEQFF. Here the CDR3 DNA reads TGTGCCAGCGGGGGGACTAGCGGGAGTTTGGATGAGCAGTTCTTC.